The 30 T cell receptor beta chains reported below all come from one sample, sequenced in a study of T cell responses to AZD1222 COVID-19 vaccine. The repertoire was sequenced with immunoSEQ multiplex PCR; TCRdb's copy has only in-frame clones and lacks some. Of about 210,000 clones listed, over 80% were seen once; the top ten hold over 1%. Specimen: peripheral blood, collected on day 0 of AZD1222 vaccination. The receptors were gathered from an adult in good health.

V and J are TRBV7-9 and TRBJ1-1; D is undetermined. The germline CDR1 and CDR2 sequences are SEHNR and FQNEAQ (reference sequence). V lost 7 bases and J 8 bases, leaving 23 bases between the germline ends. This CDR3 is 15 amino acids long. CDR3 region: CASIILGIPHSEAFF. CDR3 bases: TGTGCCAGCATCATACTAGGGATTCCCCACTCCGAAGCTTTCTTT.

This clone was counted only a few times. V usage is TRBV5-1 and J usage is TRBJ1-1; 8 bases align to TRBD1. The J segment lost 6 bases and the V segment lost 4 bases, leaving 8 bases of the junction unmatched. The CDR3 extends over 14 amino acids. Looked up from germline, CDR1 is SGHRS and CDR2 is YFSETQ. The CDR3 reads CASSKGTGKPEAFF. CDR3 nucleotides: TGCGCCAGCAGCAAAGGGACAGGTAAACCTGAAGCTTTCTTT.

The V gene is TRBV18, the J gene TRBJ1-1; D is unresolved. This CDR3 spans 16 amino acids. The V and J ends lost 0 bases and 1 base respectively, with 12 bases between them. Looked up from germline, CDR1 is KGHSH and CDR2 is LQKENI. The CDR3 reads CASSPPSRAENTEAFF. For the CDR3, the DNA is TGTGCCAGCTCACCACCGAGTAGGGCGGAGAACACTGAAGCTTTCTTT.

The CDR3 here is CASSSGTPKTEAFF. The CDR3 DNA sequence: TGCGCCAGCAGCTCAGGGACGCCGAAGACTGAAGCTTTCTTT. V usage is TRBV5-1 and J usage is TRBJ1-1; a weak D match, TRBD1 (5 bases). The CDR3 extends over 14 amino acids. V dropped 3 bases and J dropped 5 bases, with 14 bases sitting between them. Germline V gene lookup returns CDR1 SGHRS and CDR2 YFSETQ.

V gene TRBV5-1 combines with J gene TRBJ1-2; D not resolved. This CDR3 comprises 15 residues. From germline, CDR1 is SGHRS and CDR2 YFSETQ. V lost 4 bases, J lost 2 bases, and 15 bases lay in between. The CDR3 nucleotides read TGCGCCAGCAGCCCGGAGGGCAGATTAAACTATGGCTACACCTTC. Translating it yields CASSPEGRLNYGYTF.

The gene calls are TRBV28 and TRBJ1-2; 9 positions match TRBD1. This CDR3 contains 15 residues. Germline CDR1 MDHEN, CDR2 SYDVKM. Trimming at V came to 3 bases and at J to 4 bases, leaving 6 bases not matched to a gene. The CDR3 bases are TGTGCCAGCAGTTTGGGACAGGGAACCTCCTATGGCTACACCTTC. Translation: CASSLGQGTSYGYTF.

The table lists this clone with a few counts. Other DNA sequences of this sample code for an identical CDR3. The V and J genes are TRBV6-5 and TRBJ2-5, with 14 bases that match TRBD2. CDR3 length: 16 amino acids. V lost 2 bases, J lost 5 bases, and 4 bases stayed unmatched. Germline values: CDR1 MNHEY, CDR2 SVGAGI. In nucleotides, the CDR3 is TGTGCCAGCAGTTACCCGACTAGCGGGGGGGCGGAGACCCAGTACTTC. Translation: CASSYPTSGGAETQYF.

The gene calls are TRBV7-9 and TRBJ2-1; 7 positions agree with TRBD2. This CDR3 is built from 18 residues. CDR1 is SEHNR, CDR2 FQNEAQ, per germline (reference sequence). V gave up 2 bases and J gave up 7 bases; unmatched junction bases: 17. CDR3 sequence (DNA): TGTGCCAGCAGCTTAAGACCGTCGCGGGGGAACCGGACAAATGAGCAGTTCTTC. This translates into CASSLRPSRGNRTNEQFF. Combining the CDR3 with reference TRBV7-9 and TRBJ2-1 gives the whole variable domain DTGVSQNPRHKITKRGQNVTFRCDPISEHNRLYWYRQTLGQGPEFLTYFQNEAQLEKSRLLSDRFSAERPKGSFSTLEIQRTEQGDSAMYLCASSLRPSRGNRTNEQFFGPGTRLTVL.

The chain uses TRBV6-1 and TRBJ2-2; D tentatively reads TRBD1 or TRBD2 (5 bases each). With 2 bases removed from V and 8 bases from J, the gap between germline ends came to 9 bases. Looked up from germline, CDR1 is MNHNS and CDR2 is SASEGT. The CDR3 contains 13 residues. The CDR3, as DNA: TGTGCCAGCAGTGAACTGGGGACGGGGGAGCTGTTTTTT. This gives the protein CASSELGTGELFF.

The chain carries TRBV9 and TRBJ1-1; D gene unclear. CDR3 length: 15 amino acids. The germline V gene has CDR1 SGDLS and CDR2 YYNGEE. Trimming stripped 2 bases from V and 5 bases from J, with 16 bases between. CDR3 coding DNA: TGTGCCAGCAGCGTCCATGGAAACGTACAGACTGAAGCTTTCTTT. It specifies CASSVHGNVQTEAFF.

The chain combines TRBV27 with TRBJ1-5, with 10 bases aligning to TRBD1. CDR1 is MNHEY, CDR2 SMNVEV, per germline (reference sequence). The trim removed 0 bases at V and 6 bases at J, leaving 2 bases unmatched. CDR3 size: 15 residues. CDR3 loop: CASSLSGQGSQPQHF. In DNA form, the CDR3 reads TGTGCCAGCAGTTTATCGGGACAGGGGAGTCAGCCCCAGCATTTT.

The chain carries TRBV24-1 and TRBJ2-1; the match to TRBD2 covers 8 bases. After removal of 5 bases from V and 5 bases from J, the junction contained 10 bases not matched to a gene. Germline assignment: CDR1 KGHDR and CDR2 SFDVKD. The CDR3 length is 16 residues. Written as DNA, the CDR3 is TGTGCCACCAGTGCTGAGCGGGGGCGATCGGACAATGAGCAGTTCTTC. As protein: CATSAERGRSDNEQFF.

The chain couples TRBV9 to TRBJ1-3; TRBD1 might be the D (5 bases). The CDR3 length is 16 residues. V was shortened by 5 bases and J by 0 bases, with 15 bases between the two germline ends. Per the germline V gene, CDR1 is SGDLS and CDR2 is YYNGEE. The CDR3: CASSPEGSLSGNTIYF. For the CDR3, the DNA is TGTGCCAGCAGTCCCGAGGGGTCTCTCTCTGGAAACACCATATATTTT.

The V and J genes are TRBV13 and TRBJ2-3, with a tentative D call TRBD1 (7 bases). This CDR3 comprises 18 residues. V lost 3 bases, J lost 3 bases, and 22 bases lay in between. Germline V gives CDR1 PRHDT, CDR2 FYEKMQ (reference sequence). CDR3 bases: TGTGCCAGCAGCTTTGTATTCGCCGACAGGGCGGGGACAGATACGCAGTATTTT. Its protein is CASSFVFADRAGTDTQYF.

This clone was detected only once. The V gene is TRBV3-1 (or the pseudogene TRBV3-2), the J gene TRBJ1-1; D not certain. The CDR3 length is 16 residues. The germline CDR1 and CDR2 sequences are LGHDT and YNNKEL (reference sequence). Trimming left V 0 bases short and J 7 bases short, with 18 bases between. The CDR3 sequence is CASSQDWVSLGNEAFF. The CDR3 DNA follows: TGTGCCAGCAGCCAAGATTGGGTGTCGCTAGGGAATGAAGCTTTCTTT.

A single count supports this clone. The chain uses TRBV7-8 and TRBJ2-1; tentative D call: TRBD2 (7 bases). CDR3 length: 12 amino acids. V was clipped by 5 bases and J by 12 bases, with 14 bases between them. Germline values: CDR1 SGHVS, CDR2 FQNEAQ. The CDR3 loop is CASSRGGEWQFF. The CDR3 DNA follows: TGTGCCAGCAGCCGCGGGGGCGAATGGCAGTTCTTC. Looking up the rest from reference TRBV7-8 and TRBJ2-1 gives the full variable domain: GAGVSQSPRYKVAKRGQDVALRCDPISGHVSLFWYQQALGQGPEFLTYFQNEAQLDKSGLPSDRFFAERPEGSVSTLKIQRTQQEDSAVYLCASSRGGEWQFFGPGTRLTVL.

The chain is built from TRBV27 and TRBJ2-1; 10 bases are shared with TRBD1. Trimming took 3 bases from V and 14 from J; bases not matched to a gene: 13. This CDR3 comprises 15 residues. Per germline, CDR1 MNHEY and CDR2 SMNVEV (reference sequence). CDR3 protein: CASSFGDRGPTREFF. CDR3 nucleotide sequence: TGTGCCAGCAGTTTCGGGGACAGGGGCCCAACTCGGGAGTTCTTC.

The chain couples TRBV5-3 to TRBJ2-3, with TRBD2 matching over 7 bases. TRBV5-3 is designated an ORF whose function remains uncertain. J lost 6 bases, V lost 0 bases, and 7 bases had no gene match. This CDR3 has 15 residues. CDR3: CARSLASGDPDTQYF. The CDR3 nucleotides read TGTGCCAGAAGCTTGGCCAGCGGGGACCCGGATACGCAGTATTTT.

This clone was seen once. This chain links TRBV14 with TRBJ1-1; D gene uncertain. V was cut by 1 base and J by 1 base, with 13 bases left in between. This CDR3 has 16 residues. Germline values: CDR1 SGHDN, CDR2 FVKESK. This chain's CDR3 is CASSQGYRGENTEAFF. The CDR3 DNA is TGTGCCAGCAGCCAAGGATATCGGGGAGAGAACACTGAAGCTTTCTTT.

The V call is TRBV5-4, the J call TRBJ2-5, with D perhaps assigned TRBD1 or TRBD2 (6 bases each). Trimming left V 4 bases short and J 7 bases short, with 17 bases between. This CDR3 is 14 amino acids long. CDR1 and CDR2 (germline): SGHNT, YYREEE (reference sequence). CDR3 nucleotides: TGTGCCAGCAGCCTAGACAGGTCCGGGGGGACCCAGTACTTC. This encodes CASSLDRSGGTQYF.

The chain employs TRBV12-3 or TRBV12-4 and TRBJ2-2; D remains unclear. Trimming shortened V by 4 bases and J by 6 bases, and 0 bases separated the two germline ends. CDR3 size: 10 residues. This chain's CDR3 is CASSSGELFF. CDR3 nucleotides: TGTGCCAGCAGTTCCGGGGAGCTGTTTTTT.

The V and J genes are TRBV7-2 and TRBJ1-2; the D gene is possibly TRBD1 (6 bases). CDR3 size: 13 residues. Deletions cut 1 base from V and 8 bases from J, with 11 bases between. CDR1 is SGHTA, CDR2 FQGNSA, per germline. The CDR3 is CASSLGQDNGYTF. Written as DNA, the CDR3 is TGTGCCAGCAGCTTAGGACAGGATAACGGCTACACCTTC. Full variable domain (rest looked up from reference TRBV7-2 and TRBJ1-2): GAGVSQSPSNKVTEKGKDVELRCDPISGHTALYWYRQSLGQGLEFLIYFQGNSAPDKSGLPSDRFSAERTGGSVSTLTIQRTQQEDSAVYLCASSLGQDNGYTFGSGTRLTVV.

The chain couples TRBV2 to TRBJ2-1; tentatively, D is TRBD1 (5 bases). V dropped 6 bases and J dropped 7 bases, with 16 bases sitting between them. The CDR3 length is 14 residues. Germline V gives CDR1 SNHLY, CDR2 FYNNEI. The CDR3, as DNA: TGTGCCAGCAGGTTCCAGGGTAACGGGAATGAGCAGTTCTTC. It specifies CASRFQGNGNEQFF.

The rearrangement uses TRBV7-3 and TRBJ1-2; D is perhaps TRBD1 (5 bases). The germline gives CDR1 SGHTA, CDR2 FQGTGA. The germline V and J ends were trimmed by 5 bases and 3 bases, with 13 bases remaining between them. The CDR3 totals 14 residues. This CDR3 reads CASSLGTGDYGYTF. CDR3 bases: TGTGCCAGCAGCCTTGGGACGGGAGACTATGGCTACACCTTC.

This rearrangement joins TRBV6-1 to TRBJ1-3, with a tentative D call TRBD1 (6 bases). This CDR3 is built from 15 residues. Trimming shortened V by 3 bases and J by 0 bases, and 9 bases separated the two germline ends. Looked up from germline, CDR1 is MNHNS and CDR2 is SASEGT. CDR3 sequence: CASSDRGRSGNTIYF. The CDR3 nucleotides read TGTGCCAGCAGTGACAGGGGCCGCTCTGGAAACACCATATATTTT.

This chain's CDR3 is CASSDRDRGRDSGELFF. The CDR3 nucleotides read TGTGCCAGCAGTGACCGGGACAGGGGGCGCGATTCCGGGGAGCTGTTTTTT. The chain carries TRBV6-4 and TRBJ2-2; 12 bases are shared with TRBD1. This CDR3 is built from 17 residues. J lost 6 bases, V lost 2 bases, and 7 bases had no gene match. The germline CDR1 and CDR2 sequences are MRHNA and SNTAGT.

The chain's CDR3 is CASSRSAGGRSEAFF. In nucleotides, the CDR3 is TGTGCCAGCTCCAGGTCCGCCGGGGGCCGGTCTGAAGCTTTCTTT. The chain recombines TRBV2 with TRBJ1-1; the D gene is possibly TRBD1 (6 bases). V lost 8 bases and J 6 bases, leaving 22 bases between the germline ends. The CDR3 length is 15 residues. CDR1 is SNHLY and CDR2 is FYNNEI in the germline V gene. The full variable domain, its missing parts supplied by reference TRBV2 and TRBJ1-1, is EPEVTQTPSHQVTQMGQEVILRCVPISNHLYFYWYRQILGQKVEFLVSFYNNEISEKSEIFDDQFSVERPDGSNFTLKIRSTKLEDSAMYFCASSRSAGGRSEAFFGQGTRLTVV.

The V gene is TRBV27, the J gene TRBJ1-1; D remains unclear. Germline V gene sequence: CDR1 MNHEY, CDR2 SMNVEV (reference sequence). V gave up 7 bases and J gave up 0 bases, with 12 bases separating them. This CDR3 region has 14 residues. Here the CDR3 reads CASIPSPMNTEAFF. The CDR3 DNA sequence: TGTGCCAGCATTCCTTCACCGATGAACACTGAAGCTTTCTTT.

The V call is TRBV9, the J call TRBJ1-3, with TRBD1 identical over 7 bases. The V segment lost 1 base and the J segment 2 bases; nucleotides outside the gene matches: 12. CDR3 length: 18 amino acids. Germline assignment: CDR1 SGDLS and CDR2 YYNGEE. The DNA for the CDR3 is TGTGCCAGCAGCGTATCCCTTCGGGACAGCCGGACTGGAAACACCATATATTTT. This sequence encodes CASSVSLRDSRTGNTIYF.

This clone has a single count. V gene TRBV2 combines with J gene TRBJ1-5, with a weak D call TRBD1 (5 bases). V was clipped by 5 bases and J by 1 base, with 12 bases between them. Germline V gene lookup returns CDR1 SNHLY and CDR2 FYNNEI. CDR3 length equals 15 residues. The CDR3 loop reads CASSYRDSSNQPQHF. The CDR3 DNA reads TGTGCCAGCAGTTACCGGGACTCAAGCAATCAGCCCCAGCATTTT.